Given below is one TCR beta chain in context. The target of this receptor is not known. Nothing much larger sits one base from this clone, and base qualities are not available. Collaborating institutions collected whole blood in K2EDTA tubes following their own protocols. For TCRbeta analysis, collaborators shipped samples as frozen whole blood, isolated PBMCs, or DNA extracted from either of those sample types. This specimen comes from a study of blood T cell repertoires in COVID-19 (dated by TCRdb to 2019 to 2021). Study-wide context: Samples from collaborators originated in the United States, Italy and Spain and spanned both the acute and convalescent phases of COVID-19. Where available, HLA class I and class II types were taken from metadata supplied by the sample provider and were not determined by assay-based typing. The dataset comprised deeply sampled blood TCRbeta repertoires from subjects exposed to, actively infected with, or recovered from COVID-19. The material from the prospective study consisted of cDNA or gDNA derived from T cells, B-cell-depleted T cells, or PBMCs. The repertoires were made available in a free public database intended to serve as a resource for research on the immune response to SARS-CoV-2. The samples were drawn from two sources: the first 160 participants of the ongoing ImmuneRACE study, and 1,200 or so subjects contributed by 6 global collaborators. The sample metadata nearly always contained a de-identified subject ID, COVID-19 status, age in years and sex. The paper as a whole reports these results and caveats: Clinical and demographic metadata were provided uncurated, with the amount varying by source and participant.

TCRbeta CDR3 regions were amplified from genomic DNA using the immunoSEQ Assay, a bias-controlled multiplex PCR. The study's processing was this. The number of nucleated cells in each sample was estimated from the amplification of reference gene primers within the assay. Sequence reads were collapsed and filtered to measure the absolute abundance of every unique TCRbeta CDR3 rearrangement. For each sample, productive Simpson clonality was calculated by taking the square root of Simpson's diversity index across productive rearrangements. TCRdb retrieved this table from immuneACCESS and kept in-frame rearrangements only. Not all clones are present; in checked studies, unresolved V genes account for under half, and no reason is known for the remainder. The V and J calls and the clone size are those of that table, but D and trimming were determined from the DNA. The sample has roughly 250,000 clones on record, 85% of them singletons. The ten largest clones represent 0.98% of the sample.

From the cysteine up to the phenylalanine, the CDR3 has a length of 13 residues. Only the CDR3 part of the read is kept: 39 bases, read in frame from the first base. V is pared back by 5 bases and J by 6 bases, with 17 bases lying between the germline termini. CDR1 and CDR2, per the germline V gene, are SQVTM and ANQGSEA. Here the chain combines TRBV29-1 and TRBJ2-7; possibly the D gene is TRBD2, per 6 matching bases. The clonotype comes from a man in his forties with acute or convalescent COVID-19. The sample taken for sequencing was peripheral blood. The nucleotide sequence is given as TGCAGCGTTACCAAGAGTCCGGAGGGCGAGCAGTACTTC. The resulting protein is CSVTKSPEGEQYF.